The rows below give T cell receptor beta chains drawn from one sample of a study of shared clonotypes between healthy human individuals. Here immunoSEQ multiplex PCR was the method, and the copy in TCRdb shows in-frame clones only, minus some. The sample shows 1,500,000 or so clones, less than 99% of them seen only once. The sequenced sample consisted of naive CD4+ T cells sorted from blood. These receptor sequences come from a man in his thirties or forties in good health. The CDR3 runs from the conserved cysteine through the conserved F or W. The D gene is left open where the match is weak. Not all rows give a size; the values are once, few, many and, for expanded clones, a class.

TRBJ2-7	TRBD1	TRBV20-1	-	TGCAGTGCTGTGGACAGGGACGAGCAGTACTTC	CSAVDRDEQYF
TRBJ2-2	-	TRBV10-3	-	TGTGCCATCAGTGAGTCTCAGGGGCGTCTTTCCGGGGAGCTGTTTTTT	CAISESQGRLSGELFF
TRBJ2-3	-	TRBV27	-	TGTGCCAGCAGTTTTTACGGGAGACGTACAGATACGCAGTATTTT	CASSFYGRRTDTQYF
TRBJ2-7	TRBD1	TRBV7-2	few	TGTGCCAGCAGCTTAACCGGGACAGGGGTGTTAGAGCAGTACTTC	CASSLTGTGVLEQYF
TRBJ2-2	-	TRBV19	once	TGTGCCAGTAGTCCACATGGGGCCGGGGAGCTGTTTTTT	CASSPHGAGELFF
TRBJ1-5	-	TRBV28	-	TGTGCCAGCAGGCAGGATCCAGACCAGCCCCAGCATTTT	CASRQDPDQPQHF
TRBJ2-7	TRBD2	TRBV14	-	TGTGCCAGCAGCATCAAGGGGACTAGCTTATTATACGAGCAGTACTTC	CASSIKGTSLLYEQYF
TRBJ2-1	-	TRBV7-8	-	TGTGCCAGCAGCTTAGCGCCAGCGGCTGAGCAGTTCTTC	CASSLAPAAEQFF
TRBJ2-2	-	TRBV6-1	-	TGTGCCAGCACAGAGGAATTAGTTGGGGAGCTGTTTTTT	CASTEELVGELFF
TRBJ2-7	TRBD2	TRBV28	-	TGTGCCAGCAGTTTAATCTCCGGCCGGGAGGGCCGCAACGAGCAGTACTTC	CASSLISGREGRNEQYF
TRBJ1-2	-	TRBV9	-	TGTGCCAGCAGCGATCAGGGCCTGGGATATGGCTACACCTTC	CASSDQGLGYGYTF
TRBJ2-3	-	TRBV7-2	-	TGTGCCAGCAGCTTACAACCCACAGATACGCAGTATTTT	CASSLQPTDTQYF
TRBJ1-1	TRBD1	TRBV2	-	TGTGCCAGCAGGCGGGCGGGACAGTTGAACACTGAAGCTTTCTTT	CASRRAGQLNTEAFF
TRBJ1-3	-	TRBV2	-	TGTGCCAGCAGCCTTCCGTCCTATGGAAACACCATATATTTT	CASSLPSYGNTIYF
TRBJ2-3	-	TRBV7-9	-	TGTGCCAGCAGAGCCCCCCAGGTCTATAATACTAGCACAGATACGCAGTATTTT	CASRAPQVYNTSTDTQYF
TRBJ2-7	TRBD1	TRBV7-9	-	TGTGCCAGCAGCCCTGACAGGGTAGGTTGGTCCTACGAGCAGTACTTC	CASSPDRVGWSYEQYF
TRBJ1-5	TRBD1	TRBV5-5	-	TGTGCCAGCAGCTCCCAGGGGGCAGCTCAGCCCCAGCATTTT	CASSSQGAAQPQHF
TRBJ2-2	-	TRBV2	-	TGTGCCAGCACGGGGGCGCGGACCGGGGAGCTGTTTTTT	CASTGARTGELFF
TRBJ1-4	-	TRBV5-5	once	TGTGCCAGCAGCTTTTATCAGGCCCGAATCCCTGAAAAACTGTTTTTT	CASSFYQARIPEKLFF
TRBJ2-2	TRBD2	TRBV9	-	TGTGCCAGCAGCGTAGTAGGACTAGCGACCGGGGAGCTGTTTTTT	CASSVVGLATGELFF
TRBJ2-3	-	TRBV30	-	TGTGCCTTGAGACGATCTAGCACAGATACGCAGTATTTT	CALRRSSTDTQYF
TRBJ2-1	-	TRBV11-3	-	TGTGCCAGCAGCCCTGGTGTTATGCGGGCAAGAAGCTCCTACAATGAGCAGTTCTTC	CASSPGVMRARSSYNEQFF
TRBJ2-5	-	TRBV7-9	-	TGTGCCAGCAGCCCACGGATGGAGACCCAGTACTTC	CASSPRMETQYF
TRBJ2-7	TRBD2	TRBV28	once	TGTGCCAGCAGTAACCCGGGACTAGTCCTCTACGAGCAGTACTTC	CASSNPGLVLYEQYF
TRBJ2-1	TRBD2	TRBV7-2	-	TGTGCCAGCAGCCCCGAACTAGCGGGACCATACAATGAGCAGTTCTTC	CASSPELAGPYNEQFF
TRBJ2-5	TRBD1	TRBV7-2	-	TGTGCCAGCAGAGTCCGACAGGGGAGCCAAGAGACCCAGTACTTC	CASRVRQGSQETQYF
TRBJ1-1	-	TRBV12-5	-	TGTGCTAGTGGTTTAATTCGGGAAAACGTCCCGATGAACACTGAAGCTTTCTTT	CASGLIRENVPMNTEAFF
TRBJ1-1	-	TRBV6-5	-	TGTGCCAGCAGTTACCCAGGAAACACTGAAGCTTTCTTT	CASSYPGNTEAFF
TRBJ2-1	-	TRBV5-1	-	TGCGCCAGCAGGGATTTCACATCGGGCTCTGATGAGCAGTTCTTC	CASRDFTSGSDEQFF
TRBJ1-1	-	TRBV28	-	TGTGCCGCCCTCAGGGTAGGAGAAACTGAAGCTTTCTTT	CAALRVGETEAFF
TRBJ2-2	TRBD2	TRBV9	-	TGTGCCAGCAGCACCAGCGGGGTGAACACCGGGGAGCTGTTTTTT	CASSTSGVNTGELFF
TRBJ2-1	TRBD2	TRBV5-1	-	TGCGCCAGCAGCTTGTGGCGGGAGGACTACAATGAGCAGTTCTTC	CASSLWREDYNEQFF
TRBJ2-1	TRBD2	TRBV29-1	-	TGCAGCGTTGGGACTAGGCTAGCGTACAATGAGCAGTTCTTC	CSVGTRLAYNEQFF
TRBJ2-1	-	TRBV27	once	TGTGCCAGCCGGGGCACTTCGAGCTCCTACAATGAGCAGTTCTTC	CASRGTSSSYNEQFF
TRBJ2-6	TRBD1	TRBV29-1	-	TGCAGCGTTGGACAGGGGGGCATCGGGGCCAACGTCCTGACTTTC	CSVGQGGIGANVLTF
TRBJ1-1	-	TRBV5-4	-	TGTGCCAGCAGCTTGGTATCAGGACCAAACACTGAAGCTTTCTTT	CASSLVSGPNTEAFF
TRBJ2-1	-	TRBV5-4	once	TGTGCCAGCAGCCAGAGGGGTGGGAGCTCCTACAATGAGCAGTTCTTC	CASSQRGGSSYNEQFF
TRBJ2-1	-	TRBV28	-	TGTGCCAGCAGTTCATCCCCCCCTACAGGCTACAATGAGCAGTTCTTC	CASSSSPPTGYNEQFF
TRBJ2-2	TRBD1	TRBV7-3	-	TGTGCCAGCAGCTTAAAGACAGGGGGCACCGGGGAGCTGTTTTTT	CASSLKTGGTGELFF
TRBJ2-1	-	TRBV2	-	TGTGCCAGCAGTCAAGGACAGAACAATGAGCAGTTCTTC	CASSQGQNNEQFF
TRBJ2-7	TRBD1	TRBV11-1	-	TGTGCCAGCAGCCCCCGCCGGGGACAGCGCTCCTACGAGCAGTACTTC	CASSPRRGQRSYEQYF
TRBJ2-5	-	TRBV7-9	-	TGTGCCAGCAGCTTACCGCGCGGAAAACAGGAGGGCGAGACCCAGTACTTC	CASSLPRGKQEGETQYF
TRBJ1-4	TRBD1	TRBV5-1	-	TGCGCCAGCAGCTTGGAAGGGGCCAGGGGGCGACGACATGAAAAACTGTTTTTT	CASSLEGARGRRHEKLFF
TRBJ1-1	-	TRBV7-3	-	TGTGCCAGCAGCTTATGGGGACCGGTGGGCACTGAAGCTTTCTTT	CASSLWGPVGTEAFF